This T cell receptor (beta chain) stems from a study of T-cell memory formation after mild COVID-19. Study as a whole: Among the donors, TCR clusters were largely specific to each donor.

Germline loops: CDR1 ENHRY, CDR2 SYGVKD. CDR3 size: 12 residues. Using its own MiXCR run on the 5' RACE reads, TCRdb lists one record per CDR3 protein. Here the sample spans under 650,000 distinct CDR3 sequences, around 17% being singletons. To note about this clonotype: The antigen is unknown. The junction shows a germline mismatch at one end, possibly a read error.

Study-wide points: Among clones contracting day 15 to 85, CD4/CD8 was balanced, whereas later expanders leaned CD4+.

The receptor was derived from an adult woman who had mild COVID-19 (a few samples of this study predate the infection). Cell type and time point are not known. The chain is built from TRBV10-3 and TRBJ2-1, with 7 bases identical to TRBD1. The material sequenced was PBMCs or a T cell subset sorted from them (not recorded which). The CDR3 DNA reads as TGTGCCATCAGTGTCCTAGGGGGCCCCCTACTCTTC. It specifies CAISVLGGPLLF.